Included here is one T cell receptor beta chain sequence, with context. These data belong to a study of blood T cell repertoires in COVID-19. CDR3 size: 13 residues. The V gene's germline CDR1 is MNHEY and CDR2 SVGEGT. Deletions cut 5 bases from V and 4 bases from J, with 11 bases between. Profiled with immunoSEQ multiplex PCR; TCRdb holds only in-frame clones, not every one. This repertoire shows more than 75,000 clones, approximately 79% found once; its top ten account for about 15%. The sequenced sample was peripheral blood. This sequence joins TRBV6-2 or TRBV6-3 and TRBJ1-1, with D maybe TRBD1 (5 bases). The sequence derives from an elderly woman with active or convalescent COVID-19. Here the CDR3 reads CASSLTTVTEAFF. Written as DNA, the CDR3 is TGTGCCAGCAGTCTTACGACAGTCACTGAAGCTTTCTTT.